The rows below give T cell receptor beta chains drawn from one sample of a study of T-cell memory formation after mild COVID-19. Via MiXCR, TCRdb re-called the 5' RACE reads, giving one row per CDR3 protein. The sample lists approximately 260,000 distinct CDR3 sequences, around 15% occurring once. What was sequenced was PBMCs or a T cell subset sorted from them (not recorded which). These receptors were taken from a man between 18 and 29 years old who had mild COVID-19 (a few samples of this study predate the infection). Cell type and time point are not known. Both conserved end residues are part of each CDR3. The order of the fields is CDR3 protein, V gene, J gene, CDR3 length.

cdr3_aa: CAVGSSDQETQYF
v_call: TRBV10-3
j_call: TRBJ2-5
cdr3_length: 13

cdr3_aa: CASSRTGYQPQHF
v_call: TRBV5-1
j_call: TRBJ1-5
cdr3_length: 13

cdr3_aa: CASSFEAATYEQYF
v_call: TRBV7-2
j_call: TRBJ2-7
cdr3_length: 14

cdr3_aa: CASSLRGLGLQPQHF
v_call: TRBV12-3/TRBV12-4
j_call: TRBJ1-5
cdr3_length: 15

cdr3_aa: CAISEAGSGNTIYF
v_call: TRBV10-3
j_call: TRBJ1-3
cdr3_length: 14

cdr3_aa: CATSSRDLQETQYF
v_call: TRBV15
j_call: TRBJ2-5
cdr3_length: 14

cdr3_aa: CASSTAVGNTIYF
v_call: TRBV6-5
j_call: TRBJ1-3
cdr3_length: 13

cdr3_aa: CAAGGPGMGNEQFF
v_call: TRBV7-9
j_call: TRBJ2-1
cdr3_length: 14

cdr3_aa: CASSRGTYDGYTF
v_call: TRBV18
j_call: TRBJ1-2
cdr3_length: 13

cdr3_aa: CASSLVGDREIPLHF
v_call: TRBV7-2
j_call: TRBJ1-6
cdr3_length: 15

cdr3_aa: CAISEPSTGLNTGELFF
v_call: TRBV10-3
j_call: TRBJ2-2
cdr3_length: 17

cdr3_aa: CSVDGTSGDQETQYF
v_call: TRBV29-1
j_call: TRBJ2-5
cdr3_length: 15

cdr3_aa: CSASRGAGNTEAFF
v_call: TRBV20-1
j_call: TRBJ1-1
cdr3_length: 14

cdr3_aa: CASSSGLGTEAFF
v_call: TRBV18
j_call: TRBJ1-1
cdr3_length: 13

cdr3_aa: CASSRPIFGQFF
v_call: TRBV7-2
j_call: TRBJ2-1
cdr3_length: 12

cdr3_aa: CASTLGQFYGYTF
v_call: TRBV12-3/TRBV12-4
j_call: TRBJ1-2
cdr3_length: 13

cdr3_aa: CASSVETGELHEQFF
v_call: TRBV2
j_call: TRBJ2-1
cdr3_length: 15

cdr3_aa: CASSVLGRRTDTQYF
v_call: TRBV9
j_call: TRBJ2-3
cdr3_length: 15

cdr3_aa: CASSLSPGLGGEKLFF
v_call: TRBV7-9
j_call: TRBJ1-4
cdr3_length: 16

cdr3_aa: CASSSPGQGVAEQYF
v_call: TRBV13
j_call: TRBJ2-7
cdr3_length: 15

cdr3_aa: CSVGQGYGYTF
v_call: TRBV29-1
j_call: TRBJ1-2
cdr3_length: 11

cdr3_aa: CSVEARRTATNTGELFF
v_call: TRBV29-1
j_call: TRBJ2-2
cdr3_length: 17

cdr3_aa: CASRAGRGGTEAFF
v_call: TRBV6-1
j_call: TRBJ1-1
cdr3_length: 14

cdr3_aa: CASSDALVAYEQYF
v_call: TRBV18
j_call: TRBJ2-7
cdr3_length: 14

cdr3_aa: CASSLVLGHKTGELFF
v_call: TRBV12-3/TRBV12-4
j_call: TRBJ2-2
cdr3_length: 16

cdr3_aa: CSARRDSNYEQYF
v_call: TRBV20-1
j_call: TRBJ2-7
cdr3_length: 13

cdr3_aa: CASSLYGTGYTGELFF
v_call: TRBV27
j_call: TRBJ2-2
cdr3_length: 16